The present TCR beta chain was sequenced within a study of cytomegalovirus exposure and HLA in healthy donors. Study information: Unique TCRs numbering 75 million to 95 million, obtained from HLA-typed donors, made up an early data release. General study results and limits: Most TCR sequences were uncommon, yet certain public TCRs appeared in many donors. As was reported, the classifier diagnosed cytomegalovirus status with high specificity and sensitivity.

CDR1 MNHNS and CDR2 SASEGT come from the germline V gene. The CDR3 spans 13 residues. V was trimmed by 2 bases and J by 4 bases, leaving 9 bases between them. With respect to this clone: Its antigen is currently unknown.

Participants comprised healthy donors of bone marrow. With 60 Vbeta and 13 Jbeta primers, the PCR was carried out. Sequencing used immunoSEQ multiplex PCR; TCRdb keeps in-frame clones, though not all of them. Found here are 150,000 to 200,000 clones, about 85% of them singletons; the top ten hold roughly 1.4%. The source of this sequence is a woman aged 50 to 60 in good health and CMV-seronegative. Material for sequencing was PBMCs. This chain links TRBV6-1 with TRBJ2-7; unclear D gene. The CDR3 sequence: CASSENSPYEQYF. The CDR3 nucleotides are TGTGCCAGCAGTGAAAACAGCCCATACGAGCAGTACTTC.